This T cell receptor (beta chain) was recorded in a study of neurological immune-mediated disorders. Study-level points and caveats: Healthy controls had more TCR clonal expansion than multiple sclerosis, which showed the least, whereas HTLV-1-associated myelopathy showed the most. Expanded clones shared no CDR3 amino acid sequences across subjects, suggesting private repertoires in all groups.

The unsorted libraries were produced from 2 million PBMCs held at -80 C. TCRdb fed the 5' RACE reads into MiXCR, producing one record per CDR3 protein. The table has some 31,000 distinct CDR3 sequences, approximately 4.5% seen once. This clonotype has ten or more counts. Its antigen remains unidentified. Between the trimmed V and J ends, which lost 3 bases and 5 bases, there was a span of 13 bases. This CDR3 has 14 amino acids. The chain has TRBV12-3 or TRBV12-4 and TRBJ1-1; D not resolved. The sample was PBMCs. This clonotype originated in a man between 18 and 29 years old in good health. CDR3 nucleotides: TGTGCCAGCAGTTTGCTGCAACCGGGGACTGAAGCTTTCTTT. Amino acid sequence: CASSLLQPGTEAFF.